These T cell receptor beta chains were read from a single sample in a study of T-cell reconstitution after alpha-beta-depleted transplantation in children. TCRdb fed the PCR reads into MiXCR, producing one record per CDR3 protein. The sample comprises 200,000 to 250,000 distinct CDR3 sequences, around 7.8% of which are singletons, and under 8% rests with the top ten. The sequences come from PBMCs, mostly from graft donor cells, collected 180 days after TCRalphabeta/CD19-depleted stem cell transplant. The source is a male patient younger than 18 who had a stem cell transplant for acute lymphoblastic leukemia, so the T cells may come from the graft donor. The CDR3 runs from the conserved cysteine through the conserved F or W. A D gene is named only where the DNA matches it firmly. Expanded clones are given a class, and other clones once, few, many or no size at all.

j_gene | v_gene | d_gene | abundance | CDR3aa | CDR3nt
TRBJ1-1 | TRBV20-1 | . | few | CSAGGGLGTEAFF | TGCAGTGCTGGGGGGGGGTTGGGCACTGAAGCTTTCTTT
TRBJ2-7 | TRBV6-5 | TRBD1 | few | CASSYSRTGPYEQYF | TGTGCCAGCAGTTACTCGCGGACAGGCCCCTACGAGCAGTACTTC
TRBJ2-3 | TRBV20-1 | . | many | CSARDRRGSTDTQYF | TGCAGTGCTAGAGATCGTCGGGGGAGCACAGATACGCAGTATTTT
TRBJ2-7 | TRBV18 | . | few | CASSPVGGYEQYF | TGTGCCAGCTCACCAGTGGGCGGGTACGAGCAGTACTTC
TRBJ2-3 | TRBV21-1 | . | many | CASSNGKTDTQYF | TGTGCCAGCAGCAACGGGAAAACAGATACGCAGTATTTT
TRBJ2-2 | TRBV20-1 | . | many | CSARDRGAYGELFF | TGCAGTGCTAGAGATCGGGGGGCCTACGGGGAGCTGTTTTTT
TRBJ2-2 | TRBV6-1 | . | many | CASSASGAGELFF | TGTGCCAGCAGTGCCTCGGGAGCCGGGGAGCTGTTTTTT
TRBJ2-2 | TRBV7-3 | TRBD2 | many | CASSSGTSVTGELFF | TGTGCCAGCAGCTCGGGGACTAGCGTCACCGGGGAGCTGTTTTTT
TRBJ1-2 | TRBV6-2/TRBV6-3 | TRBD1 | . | CASSYLDREYGYTF | TGTGCCAGCAGTTACCTTGACAGGGAGTATGGCTACACCTTC
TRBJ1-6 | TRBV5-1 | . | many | CASSPMGGGSPLHF | TGCGCCAGCAGCCCCATGGGGGGCGGGTCACCCCTCCACTTT
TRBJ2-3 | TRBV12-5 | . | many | CASGIGATDTQYF | TGTGCTAGTGGGATAGGGGCAACAGATACGCAGTATTTT
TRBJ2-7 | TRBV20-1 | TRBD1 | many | CSARPTGGTFYEQYF | TGCAGTGCTAGGCCCACAGGGGGCACCTTCTACGAGCAGTACTTC
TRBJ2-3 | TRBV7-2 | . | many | CASSNINRAWGTDTQYF | TGTGCCAGCAGCAATATTAATAGAGCCTGGGGCACAGATACGCAGTATTTT
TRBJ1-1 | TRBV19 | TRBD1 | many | CASSSWTGGNTEAFF | TGTGCCAGTAGTTCCTGGACAGGGGGGAACACTGAAGCTTTCTTT
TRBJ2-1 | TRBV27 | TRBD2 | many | CASSGLAGGENEQFF | TGTGCCAGCAGCGGACTAGCGGGGGGAGAGAATGAGCAGTTCTTC
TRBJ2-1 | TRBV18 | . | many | CASSPGPNEQFF | TGTGCCAGCTCACCAGGACCAAATGAGCAGTTCTTC
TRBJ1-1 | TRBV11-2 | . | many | CASSLGAGAETEAFF | TGTGCCAGCAGCTTAGGAGCAGGGGCAGAGACTGAAGCTTTCTTT
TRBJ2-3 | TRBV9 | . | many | CASSVGLRSTDTQYF | TGTGCCAGCAGCGTAGGACTACGAAGCACAGATACGCAGTATTTT
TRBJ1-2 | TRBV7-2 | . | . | CASSLAGARRGNGYTF | TGTGCCAGCAGCTTAGCGGGGGCGCGAAGGGGAAATGGCTACACCTTC
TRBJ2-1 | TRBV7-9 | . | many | CASSPDPTMRQFF | TGTGCCAGCAGCCCCGACCCGACAATGAGGCAGTTCTTC